Following are 19 T cell receptor beta chains from one sample sequenced in a study of glioma-infiltrating T cells. TCR alpha and beta CDR3 regions were amplified from RNA using iRepertoire nested multiplex PCR. A single record per CDR3 protein comes from TCRdb applying MiXCR to the multiplex PCR reads. The data show about 140,000 distinct CDR3 sequences, about 39% seen once. The source material was glioma tissue, nonneoplastic brain tissue, or PBMCs (not recorded which). These receptors were collected from a human donor with low-grade glioma or glioblastoma, undergoing nonglioma brain surgery, or in good health (not recorded which).

The chain is built from TRBV20-1 and TRBJ1-1; 7 bases are a match to TRBD1. The J segment lost 0 bases and the V segment lost 5 bases, leaving 6 bases of the junction unmatched. Germline V CDR1 and CDR2: DFQATT, SNEGSKA (reference sequence). The length of the CDR3 is 14 residues. CDR3 protein: CSAALTGMNTEAFF. CDR3 sequence (DNA): TGCAGTGCTGCCCTGACAGGGATGAACACTGAAGCTTTCTTT.

This clonotype was recorded a few times. DNA for the CDR3: TGCGCCAGCAGCCGCGGTAGAGCGGGCACCGGGGAGCTGTTTTTT. Translated: CASSRGRAGTGELFF. The chain uses TRBV4-3 and TRBJ2-2; D is perhaps TRBD2 (6 bases). Trimming removed 4 bases at V and 4 bases at J, with 13 bases between. Germline V lookup: CDR1 LGHNA, CDR2 YSLEER. The CDR3 totals 15 residues.

In DNA form, the CDR3 reads TGTGCCAGCAGGTTGGGACAGGGACGATACACTGAAGCTTTCTTT. Its protein product is CASRLGQGRYTEAFF. The genes are TRBV6-2 or TRBV6-3 and TRBJ1-1; 9 bases are shared with TRBD1. CDR3 length: 15 amino acids. V shed 6 bases and J 3 bases; nucleotides not matched to a gene: 8. Germline-derived CDR1 and CDR2 are MNHEY and SVGEGT.

The V gene is TRBV4-1, the J gene TRBJ2-3; 14 positions match TRBD2. This CDR3 is 17 amino acids long. Germline V gene data show CDR1 as MGHRA and CDR2 as YSYEKL. V gave up 4 bases and J gave up 3 bases; unmatched junction bases: 6. The CDR3 coding sequence is TGCGCCAGCAGCCCCGGGACTAGCGGGAGTATAACAGATACGCAGTATTTT. The encoded protein is CASSPGTSGSITDTQYF.

This CDR3 reads CSALSGLGTEAFF. CDR3 coding DNA: TGCAGTGCTCTATCCGGCTTGGGCACTGAAGCTTTCTTT. This rearrangement joins TRBV20-1 to TRBJ1-1; no clear D. The CDR3 extends over 13 amino acids. CDR1 and CDR2 (germline): DFQATT, SNEGSKA (reference sequence). V lost 5 bases to trimming and J lost 4 bases, with 14 bases between them.

This clonotype showed up just a few times. J is TRBJ1-2 and V is TRBV6-1, with a tentative D call TRBD1 (6 bases). Trimming cost V 5 bases and J 8 bases, with 21 bases left between them. The V gene's germline CDR1 is MNHNS and CDR2 SASEGT. CDR3 length: 15 amino acids. The CDR3 region has the DNA TGTGCCAGCAGTTCGGAAGGGGGAACGAGGAGGGGCTACACCTTC. Translation: CASSSEGGTRRGYTF.

This clonotype was detected ten times or more. J is TRBJ2-7 and V is TRBV6-1; D might be TRBD2 (5 bases). The CDR3 has 15 amino acids. V lost 5 bases and J lost 0, with 14 bases in between. Germline V CDR1 and CDR2: MNHNS, SASEGT. The CDR3: CASSFKRDPSYEQYF. As DNA, the CDR3 is TGTGCCAGCAGTTTCAAGAGGGATCCCTCCTACGAGCAGTACTTC.

This clonotype has just a few counts. The CDR3 DNA is TGTGCCAGCAGCTTGAGGTGGTCCGGCGATACGCAGTATTTT. As protein: CASSLRWSGDTQYF. The genes are TRBV7-2 and TRBJ2-3; D unclear. The V end was cut by 3 bases, the J end by 6 bases, with 13 bases between. The CDR3 consists of 14 residues. Germline V gene lookup returns CDR1 SGHTA and CDR2 FQGNSA.

In its sample, this clonotype was seen a few times. The V gene is TRBV10-3, the J gene TRBJ1-1, with a tentative D call TRBD1 (5 bases). The germline CDR1 and CDR2 sequences are ENHRY and SYGVKD. Trimming removed 8 bases from V and 3 bases from J, with 22 bases in between. This CDR3 region has 16 residues. CDR3 DNA: TGTGCCATCCGGTCAGGGCCCTCCGGGGGGGACACTGAAGCTTTCTTT. It encodes CAIRSGPSGGDTEAFF.

This clonotype was counted between two and nine times. For the CDR3, the DNA is TGTGCCAGCAGTTCCGCCAACGTTGGGCACGGAGCTTTCTTT. This encodes CASSSANVGHGAFF. The gene calls are TRBV6-1 and TRBJ1-1; D call uncertain. Germline CDR1 is MNHNS and CDR2 is SASEGT. V lost 5 bases to trimming and J lost 10 bases, with 20 bases between them. The CDR3 spans 14 residues.

For this clonotype: One end of the junction fails to match germline, which may point to a read error. The gene calls are TRBV7-2 and TRBJ1-3; D uncertain. The germline V gene encodes CDR1 SGHTA and CDR2 FQGNSA. This CDR3 is 13 amino acids long. The CDR3 DNA reads TGTGCCCGCAGCGGAATTTTGGGAAACACCATATATTTT. It translates to CARSGILGNTIYF.

This clonotype was counted many times. The rearrangement links TRBV10-3 to TRBJ1-1; the D is unclear. The CDR3 runs 13 residues. Trimming took off 3 bases at V and 1 base at J, with 6 bases between the two ends. CDR1 and CDR2 (germline): ENHRY, SYGVKD. The CDR3: CAISEEENTEAFF. The DNA of the CDR3 is TGTGCCATCAGTGAAGAAGAGAACACTGAAGCTTTCTTT.

V gene TRBV6-1 combines with J gene TRBJ1-6; 7 bases align to TRBD1. Germline CDR1 reads MNHNS; CDR2 reads SASEGT. CDR3 size: 15 residues. The V and J ends lost 5 bases and 6 bases, in that order; junction bases with no gene match: 7. The CDR3 bases are TGTGCCAGCAGTTCGTCCGGGACAGCTAATTCACCCCTCCACTTT. The encoded protein is CASSSSGTANSPLHF.

This chain joins TRBV20-1 and TRBJ2-5; TRBD2 aligns across 7 bases. With 5 bases clipped from V and 5 bases from J, the junction kept 5 bases outside the gene matches. In germline, CDR1 is DFQATT, CDR2 SNEGSKA (reference sequence). This CDR3 region has 12 residues. The CDR3 protein is CSAPVAGETQYF. CDR3 sequence (DNA): TGCAGTGCTCCAGTAGCGGGTGAGACCCAGTACTTC.

This clonotype was counted only a few times. V usage is TRBV4-3 and J usage is TRBJ2-7; 9 bases are a match to TRBD1. Germline V gene sequence: CDR1 LGHNA, CDR2 YSLEER. CDR3 length: 15 amino acids. Germline trimming cut 2 bases from V and 5 bases from J; bases unmatched to any gene: 7. Here the CDR3 reads CASSQNRGRIHEQYF. The CDR3, as DNA: TGCGCCAGCAGCCAAAACAGGGGGCGCATCCACGAGCAGTACTTC.

V is TRBV15 and J is TRBJ1-1, with D uncertain. Germline lookup yields CDR1 LNHNV and CDR2 YYDKDF (reference sequence). Trimming cost V 4 bases and J 2 bases, with 8 bases left between them. This CDR3 contains 13 residues. The CDR3 coding sequence is TGTGCCACCAGCATTTGGGTCAACACTGAAGCTTTCTTT. Translated, it gives CATSIWVNTEAFF.

This clonotype was recorded a few times. The chain carries TRBV10-3 and TRBJ2-3; D remains ambiguous. Germline CDR1 reads ENHRY; CDR2 reads SYGVKD. V gave up 7 bases and J gave up 3 bases, with 11 bases separating them. This CDR3 has 13 amino acids. CDR3 bases: TGTGCCATCACGCCGACCGTTACAGATACGCAGTATTTT. This translates into CAITPTVTDTQYF.

On this clonotype: Mismatch with germline at one junction end may stem from a read error. The gene calls are TRBV6-2 or TRBV6-3 and TRBJ1-1; tentatively, D is TRBD1 (5 bases). This CDR3 spans 14 amino acids. Germline values: CDR1 MNHEY, CDR2 SVGEGT. The CDR3 DNA is TGTGCCAGCAGTTCCCCCCGGGGGACCGGTGAAGCCTTCTTT. Its protein product is CASSSPRGTGEAFF.

This rearrangement joins TRBV7-2 to TRBJ2-1; the D is unclear. Trimming removed 4 bases from V and 2 bases from J, with 9 bases in between. Germline assignment: CDR1 SGHTA and CDR2 FQGNSA. This CDR3 region has 14 residues. The CDR3 loop reads CASSSTHPYNEQFF. The DNA of the CDR3 is TGTGCCAGCAGCTCGACCCATCCCTACAATGAGCAGTTCTTC.